The 14 T cell receptor beta chains listed next were all sequenced from one sample in a study of blood T cell repertoires in COVID-19. Profiling relied on immunoSEQ multiplex PCR, and the TCRdb table lists in-frame clones only, not all of them. In the table there are 75,000 or so clones, approximately 88% of which are singletons. Sequencing was carried out using peripheral blood. These receptors were obtained from a man aged 45-60 years with acute or convalescent COVID-19.

This chain links TRBV2 with TRBJ1-2; D unclear. V was cut by 0 bases and J by 2 bases, with 10 bases left in between. This CDR3 has 15 amino acids. Germline CDR1 reads SNHLY; CDR2 reads FYNNEI. CDR3 sequence reads: CASSEAPGANYGYTF. CDR3 nucleotides: TGTGCCAGCAGTGAAGCGCCGGGAGCAAACTATGGCTACACCTTC.

The rearrangement uses TRBV12-3 or TRBV12-4 and TRBJ2-5; D may be TRBD2 (5 bases). The V end was cut by 1 base, the J end by 11 bases, with 8 bases between. This CDR3 has 11 amino acids. CDR3 protein: CASSLVGVQYF. The CDR3 nucleotides read TGTGCCAGCAGTTTAGTGGGAGTACAGTACTTC.

The rearrangement links TRBV6-1 to TRBJ2-3; 9 bases agree with TRBD2. This CDR3 has 17 amino acids. With V trimmed by 1 base and J by 6 bases, 11 bases remained unmatched. Germline CDR1 MNHNS, CDR2 SASEGT. CDR3 region: CASSEGLLAGLGDTQYF. CDR3 DNA: TGTGCCAGCAGTGAAGGCTTGCTAGCGGGGCTTGGGGATACGCAGTATTTT.

The J gene is TRBJ2-5, the V gene TRBV6-5; 7 nucleotides match TRBD2. The CDR3 sequence is 14 residues long. With 5 bases clipped from V and 4 bases from J, the junction kept 7 bases outside the gene matches. Per the germline V gene, CDR1 is MNHEY and CDR2 is SVGAGI. CDR3 DNA: TGTGCCAGCAGTCGAGGGGAGGGCGCAGAGACCCAGTACTTC. It yields the protein CASSRGEGAETQYF.

The rearrangement uses TRBV7-9 and TRBJ2-7; TRBD1 agrees at 8 bases. V trimming: 1 base; J trimming: 6 bases; junction bases outside the gene matches: 8. CDR1 and CDR2 (germline): SEHNR, FQNEAQ (reference sequence). The CDR3 is 15 amino acids. The CDR3 region has the DNA TGTGCCAGCAGCTTAGTGTCGGGACAGGTTCGCGAGCAGTACTTC. It encodes CASSLVSGQVREQYF.

The sample holds one count of this clone. The chain links TRBV4-1 to TRBJ2-5, with TRBD2 matching over 13 bases. Trimming cost V 8 bases and J 4 bases; bases outside gene matches: 10. The V gene's germline CDR1 is MGHRA and CDR2 YSYEKL. The CDR3 covers 16 residues. The CDR3 protein is CASRRTSGGPRETQYF. As DNA, the CDR3 is TGCGCCAGCCGGAGGACTAGCGGGGGCCCCCGAGAGACCCAGTACTTC.

The chain recombines TRBV6-6 with TRBJ2-4; D gene uncertain. Germline V gene data show CDR1 as MNHNY and CDR2 as SVGAGI (reference sequence). Deletions cut 2 bases from V and 0 bases from J, with 11 bases between. The CDR3 has 16 amino acids. This CDR3 is CASSYVYTVAKNIQYF. CDR3 coding DNA: TGTGCCAGCAGTTACGTTTACACCGTAGCCAAAAACATTCAGTACTTC.

The chain links TRBV19 to TRBJ1-4, with D tentatively TRBD1 (6 bases). Germline CDR1 reads LNHDA; CDR2 reads SQIVND (reference sequence). With 2 bases removed from V and 7 bases from J, the gap between germline ends came to 17 bases. This CDR3 spans 16 amino acids. The DNA for the CDR3 is TGTGCCAGTAGTATAATCCCCACAGGGTCGGGTGAAAAACTGTTTTTT. Translated, it gives CASSIIPTGSGEKLFF. The full variable domain, in which reference TRBV19 and TRBJ1-4 provide the parts outside the CDR3, is DGGITQSPKYLFRKEGQNVTLSCEQNLNHDAMYWYRQDPGQGLRLIYYSQIVNDFQKGDIAEGYSVSREKKESFPLTVTSAQKNPTAFYLCASSIIPTGSGEKLFFGSGTQLSVL.

The chain recombines TRBV5-1 with TRBJ1-5; 7 bases are a match to TRBD1. From germline, CDR1 is SGHRS and CDR2 YFSETQ. This CDR3 has 15 residues. The V gene end was trimmed by 4 bases and the J gene end by 0 bases; junction bases not matched to a gene: 4. CDR3 bases: TGCGCCAGCAGCCAGACAGGGATTAGCAATCAGCCCCAGCATTTT. Encoded protein: CASSQTGISNQPQHF.

This clone was seen a few times. The chain couples TRBV10-2 to TRBJ1-5; D might be TRBD1 (5 bases). The germline V and J ends were trimmed by 3 bases and 4 bases, with 10 bases remaining between them. The CDR3 is made up of 14 amino acids. The germline V gene encodes CDR1 WSHSY and CDR2 SAAADI. For the CDR3, the DNA is TGCGCCAGCAGTGAAGTGTCAGGGAATCAGCCCCAGCATTTT. As protein: CASSEVSGNQPQHF.

This clone was detected only a few times. The V call is TRBV12-3 or TRBV12-4, the J call TRBJ1-5; D uncertain. V was clipped by 6 bases and J by 7 bases, with 13 bases between them. CDR3 length equals 13 residues. The CDR3 bases are TGTGCCAGCAGGGAGGCAGTAAAACAGCCCCAGCATTTT. Translation: CASREAVKQPQHF.

The V and J genes are TRBV6-5 and TRBJ2-5, with 8 nucleotides matching TRBD2. This CDR3 region has 15 residues. V trimming: 4 bases; J trimming: 2 bases; junction bases outside the gene matches: 6. Germline V gene data show CDR1 as MNHEY and CDR2 as SVGAGI. The CDR3 DNA reads TGTGCCAGCAGTTCCGTTCGGGAGGGGCAAGAGACCCAGTACTTC. This translates into CASSSVREGQETQYF.

The gene calls are TRBV5-6 and TRBJ1-4, with 7 positions matching TRBD1. The CDR3 is made up of 15 amino acids. V dropped 5 bases and J dropped 3; count of bases not matched to a gene: 7. CDR1 SGHDT and CDR2 YYEEEE come from the germline V gene. CDR3 residues: CASSKTGVANEKLFF. DNA for the CDR3: TGTGCCAGCAGTAAAACAGGGGTTGCTAATGAAAAACTGTTTTTT.

The J gene is TRBJ1-1, the V gene TRBV13, with 10 bases aligning to TRBD1. Germline-derived CDR1 and CDR2 are PRHDT and FYEKMQ (reference sequence). The CDR3 contains 15 residues. With V trimmed by 5 bases and J by 4 bases, 7 bases remained unmatched. The CDR3 DNA is TGTGCCAGCAGCGTGACAGGGGGCGGGGGCACTGAAGCTTTCTTT. This encodes CASSVTGGGGTEAFF.